These 18 T cell receptor beta chains share one sample of origin, sequenced in a study of OX40 agonist ivuxolimab in advanced cancers. Method: immunoSEQ multiplex PCR; TCRdb's copy keeps in-frame clones and lacks some. The sample lists fewer than 85,000 clones, 90% to 95% occurring once. Sequences were derived from CD4+ or CD8+ T cells sorted from blood, sampled in a trial of the OX40 agonist ivuxolimab. Receptor source: an adult with an advanced solid tumor such as melanoma, head and neck, liver or kidney cancer.

The chain recombines TRBV9 with TRBJ2-3, with TRBD2 matching over 10 bases. Germline V gene data show CDR1 as SGDLS and CDR2 as YYNGEE. The CDR3 loop spans 14 amino acids. The J segment lost 5 bases and the V segment lost 4 bases, leaving 4 bases of the junction unmatched. The CDR3 region is CASSSSGGVDTQYF. CDR3 coding DNA: TGTGCCAGCAGCTCCAGCGGGGGGGTAGATACGCAGTATTTT.

V gene TRBV7-9 combines with J gene TRBJ2-7; D not resolved. Germline V CDR1 and CDR2: SEHNR, FQNEAQ (reference sequence). The CDR3 extends over 13 amino acids. Trimming took 4 bases from V and 3 from J, leaving 10 bases between them. CDR3 DNA: TGTGCCAGCAGCTCGCTACTCCACTACGAGCAGTACTTC. Protein: CASSSLLHYEQYF.

This chain connects TRBV10-3 to TRBJ2-3, with 10 bases matching TRBD1. Germline CDR1 and CDR2: ENHRY and SYGVKD. The CDR3 loop spans 17 amino acids. V dropped 3 bases and J dropped 5; count of bases not matched to a gene: 11. CDR3 coding DNA: TGTGCCATCAGTGATGAGGGCCCGGGACAGGGGAAAGATACGCAGTATTTT. This gives the protein CAISDEGPGQGKDTQYF.

V gene TRBV18 combines with J gene TRBJ2-7, with a possible D match to TRBD1 (5 bases). With 9 bases removed from V and 6 bases from J, the gap between germline ends came to 15 bases. This CDR3 region has 12 residues. Looked up from germline, CDR1 is KGHSH and CDR2 is LQKENI. The CDR3 spells CASSGSGSEQYF. CDR3 bases: TGTGCCAGTTCTGGGTCAGGGTCCGAGCAGTACTTC.

The rearrangement links TRBV6-1 to TRBJ2-1; 10 nucleotides match TRBD2. The germline V gene encodes CDR1 MNHNS and CDR2 SASEGT. The CDR3 extends over 14 amino acids. V lost 6 bases to trimming and J lost 12 bases; unmatched junction nucleotides: 11. CDR3 sequence (DNA): TGTGCCAGCAGCCCTAGCGGGGGAGTCGTTAGGCAGTTCTTC. Protein product: CASSPSGGVVRQFF.

In its sample, this clone was seen once. The genes are TRBV7-2 and TRBJ1-5; D gene ambiguous. V gave up 1 base and J gave up 7 bases, with 11 bases separating them. This CDR3 region has 14 residues. In germline, CDR1 is SGHTA, CDR2 FQGNSA. CDR3 sequence reads: CASSLELGGQPQHF. The CDR3 nucleotides read TGTGCCAGCAGCTTAGAGCTCGGAGGACAGCCCCAGCATTTT.

The chain joins TRBV6-4 to TRBJ2-7; tentatively, D is TRBD1 or TRBD2 (5 bases each). The CDR3 sequence is 16 residues long. Per the germline V gene, CDR1 is MRHNA and CDR2 is SNTAGT. V was shortened by 7 bases and J by 3 bases, with 22 bases between the two germline ends. CDR3 sequence: CASILTGPTKIYEQYF. The DNA for the CDR3 is TGTGCCAGCATCCTAACGGGACCCACCAAAATCTACGAGCAGTACTTC.

CDR3 bases: TGTGCCAGCAGTCCACGGCTTTATGGCTACACCTTC. This translates into CASSPRLYGYTF. The rearrangement uses TRBV28 and TRBJ1-2; D unclear. V lost 5 bases and J 5 bases, leaving 9 bases between the germline ends. This CDR3 spans 12 amino acids. The V gene's germline CDR1 is MDHEN and CDR2 SYDVKM.

The chain combines TRBV6-6 with TRBJ1-5; a possible D gene is TRBD1 (6 bases). V dropped 7 bases and J dropped 6 bases, with 13 bases sitting between them. The CDR3 is 13 residues long. Per the germline V gene, CDR1 is MNHNY and CDR2 is SVGAGI (reference sequence). The CDR3 loop reads CASTPGGGQPQHF. In nucleotides, the CDR3 is TGTGCCAGCACCCCGGGAGGGGGTCAGCCCCAGCATTTT.

CDR3 sequence: CASSLDSYTGELFF. The CDR3 nucleotides are TGTGCCAGCAGCTTAGACTCATACACCGGGGAGCTGTTTTTT. This chain joins TRBV7-9 and TRBJ2-2; D is uncertain. Trimming cost V 1 base and J 3 bases, with 6 bases left between them. The CDR3 is 14 amino acids. Germline loops: CDR1 SEHNR, CDR2 FQNEAQ (reference sequence).

CDR3 bases: TGTGCCAGCAGCTTAGTGTTGGGCGAGCAGTACTTC. It yields the protein CASSLVLGEQYF. V is TRBV7-8 and J is TRBJ2-7; D call uncertain. The CDR3 totals 12 residues. Deletions cut 1 base from V and 6 bases from J, with 7 bases between. Per germline, CDR1 SGHVS and CDR2 FQNEAQ.

The rearrangement uses TRBV5-1 and TRBJ2-7; D is unresolved. The germline V gene encodes CDR1 SGHRS and CDR2 YFSETQ. V gave up 4 bases and J gave up 1 base, with 18 bases separating them. This CDR3 is built from 16 residues. CDR3 sequence (DNA): TGCGCCAGCAGCCCAAACCCCGGGCCGAAATCCTACGAGCAGTACTTC. Translating gives CASSPNPGPKSYEQYF. The full variable domain, its missing parts supplied by reference TRBV5-1 and TRBJ2-7, is KAGVTQTPRYLIKTRGQQVTLSCSPISGHRSVSWYQQTPGQGLQFLFEYFSETQRNKGNFPGRFSGRQFSNSRSEMNVSTLELGDSALYLCASSPNPGPKSYEQYFGPGTRLTVT.

The chain joins TRBV9 to TRBJ1-3; D call uncertain. Trimming left V 2 bases short and J 0 bases short, with 0 bases between. Looked up from germline, CDR1 is SGDLS and CDR2 is YYNGEE. CDR3 length equals 12 residues. CDR3 bases: TGTGCCAGCAGCGTCTCTGGAAACACCATATATTTT. Amino acid sequence: CASSVSGNTIYF.

The V call is TRBV7-8, the J call TRBJ1-5, with D tentatively TRBD1 (5 bases). Between the trimmed V and J ends, which lost 1 base and 11 bases, there was a span of 21 bases. Germline CDR1 and CDR2: SGHVS and FQNEAQ. The length of the CDR3 is 16 residues. CDR3 in DNA: TGTGCCAGCAGCTTAGGATCAGAAGGGGTTGTGGCAGCCCAGCATTTT. Translated, it gives CASSLGSEGVVAAQHF.

This clone has more than one count but fewer than ten. The V and J genes are TRBV20-1 and TRBJ2-3; D unclear. Germline loops: CDR1 DFQATT, CDR2 SNEGSKA (reference sequence). This CDR3 comprises 11 residues. V lost 6 bases and J lost 5, with 9 bases in between. The CDR3 nucleotides are TGCAGTGCGACGGTGGGAGATACGCAGTATTTT. Protein sequence: CSATVGDTQYF.

This chain links TRBV29-1 with TRBJ1-1; no reliable D call. The V and J ends lost 8 bases and 4 bases respectively, with 14 bases between them. The CDR3 totals 12 residues. In germline, CDR1 is SQVTM, CDR2 ANQGSEA. Here the CDR3 DNA reads TGCAGCTCTAAGGGCCCCGGCACTGAAGCTTTCTTT. As protein: CSSKGPGTEAFF.

The rearrangement uses TRBV18 and TRBJ1-1; D might be TRBD1 (6 bases). V gave up 4 bases and J gave up 5 bases, with 17 bases separating them. Germline CDR1 reads KGHSH; CDR2 reads LQKENI. This CDR3 spans 15 amino acids. The CDR3 DNA sequence: TGTGCCAGCTCACAAACCGGGCTACAGGGTACTGAAGCTTTCTTT. Its protein product is CASSQTGLQGTEAFF. The full variable domain, with the rest looked up from reference TRBV18 and TRBJ1-1, is NAGVMQNPRHLVRRRGQEARLRCSPMKGHSHVYWYRQLPEEGLKFMVYLQKENIIDESGMPKERFSAEFPKEGPSILRIQQVVRGDSAAYFCASSQTGLQGTEAFFGQGTRLTVV.

The chain combines TRBV5-4 with TRBJ1-4; D not certain. Per germline, CDR1 SGHNT and CDR2 YYREEE (reference sequence). With 3 bases removed from V and 5 bases from J, the gap between germline ends came to 17 bases. The CDR3 is made up of 16 amino acids. CDR3: CASSSDPRAGNEKLFF. In DNA, the CDR3 is TGTGCCAGCAGCTCCGACCCCCGGGCGGGGAATGAAAAACTGTTTTTT.